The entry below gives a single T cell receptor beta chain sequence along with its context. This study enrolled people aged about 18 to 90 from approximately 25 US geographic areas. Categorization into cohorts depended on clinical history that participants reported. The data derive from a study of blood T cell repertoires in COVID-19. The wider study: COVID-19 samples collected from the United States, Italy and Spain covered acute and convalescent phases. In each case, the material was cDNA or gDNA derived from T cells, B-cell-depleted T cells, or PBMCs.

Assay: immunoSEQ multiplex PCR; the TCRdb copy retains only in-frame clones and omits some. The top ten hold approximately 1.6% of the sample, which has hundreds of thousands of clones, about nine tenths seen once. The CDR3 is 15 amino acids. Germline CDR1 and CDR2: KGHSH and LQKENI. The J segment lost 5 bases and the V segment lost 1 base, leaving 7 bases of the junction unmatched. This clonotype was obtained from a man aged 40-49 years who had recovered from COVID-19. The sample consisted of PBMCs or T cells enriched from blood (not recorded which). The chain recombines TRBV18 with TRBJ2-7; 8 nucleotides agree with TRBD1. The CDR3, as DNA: TGTGCCAGCTCACCACAGACAGGGGAAGGCGACGAGCAGTACTTC. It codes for CASSPQTGEGDEQYF. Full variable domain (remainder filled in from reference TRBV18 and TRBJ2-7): NAGVMQNPRHLVRRRGQEARLRCSPMKGHSHVYWYRQLPEEGLKFMVYLQKENIIDESGMPKERFSAEFPKEGPSILRIQQVVRGDSAAYFCASSPQTGEGDEQYFGPGTRLTVT.